The T cell receptor beta chain under discussion was sequenced for a study of cytomegalovirus exposure and HLA in healthy donors. CDR1 and CDR2 from the germline V gene are GTSNPN and SVGIG (reference sequence). V lost 8 bases, J lost 2 bases, and 16 bases lay in between. The length of the CDR3 is 14 residues. Produced via immunoSEQ multiplex PCR; TCRdb's table is partial and in-frame only. In the table there are about 49,000 clones, 94% of which are singletons. This TCR was sampled from a woman between 18 and 30 years old in good health and CMV-seropositive. The chain recombines TRBV30 with TRBJ1-3; the D is unclear. The specimen was PBMCs. This chain's CDR3 is CARSTRRPGNTIYF. CDR3 sequence (DNA): TGTGCCCGATCGACTAGGCGGCCTGGAAACACCATATATTTT.